The 21 T cell receptor beta chains below were found in one sample sequenced in a study of blood T cell repertoires in COVID-19 (dated by TCRdb to the early 2020s). Libraries were built with the immunoSEQ multiplex PCR assay. TCRdb holds this immuneACCESS table with in-frame rearrangements only. Some clones are missing; in checked studies, unresolved V genes explain under half, and the rest has no known cause. This sample gives 200,000 to 300,000 clones in total; about 79% of them show up just once. Of the sample, 2% to 2.5% is held by the ten largest clones. The sequenced sample consisted of peripheral blood. These receptors originate from a man aged 35 to 55 who had recovered from COVID-19.

This sequence joins TRBV7-2 and TRBJ2-7; 9 nucleotides line up with TRBD2. Trimming removed 4 bases from V and 6 bases from J; junction bases left unmatched: 13. This CDR3 is 16 amino acids long. Germline values: CDR1 SGHTA, CDR2 FQGNSA. This CDR3 is CASSSLPGLAGGEQYF. The CDR3 DNA is TGTGCCAGCAGCTCACTGCCGGGACTAGCCGGCGGCGAGCAGTACTTC.

V usage is TRBV7-8 and J usage is TRBJ2-5, with D possibly TRBD2 on 5 matching bases. The CDR3 has 14 residues. V was clipped by 1 base and J by 5 bases, with 11 bases between them. CDR1 SGHVS and CDR2 FQNEAQ come from the germline V gene. CDR3: CASSLDGRGETQYF. As DNA, the CDR3 is TGTGCCAGCAGCTTAGACGGAAGAGGGGAGACCCAGTACTTC.

The rearrangement joins TRBV2 to TRBJ1-5; 8 positions match TRBD1. Germline loops: CDR1 SNHLY, CDR2 FYNNEI. The CDR3 extends over 17 amino acids. Trimming at V came to 1 base and at J to 0 bases, leaving 5 bases not matched to a gene. CDR3 DNA: TGTGCCAGCAGTGAAGTAGGGACAGGCTATAGCAATCAGCCCCAGCATTTT. Amino acids: CASSEVGTGYSNQPQHF.

The rearrangement joins TRBV7-2 to TRBJ1-5; weak D call: TRBD1 (5 bases). CDR3 size: 15 residues. The ends were cut back, 2 bases at V and 4 bases at J, with 12 bases in the middle. Germline CDR1 and CDR2: SGHTA and FQGNSA. Here the CDR3 reads CASSLTPGVNQPQHF. For the CDR3, the DNA is TGTGCCAGCAGCTTAACCCCGGGGGTTAATCAGCCCCAGCATTTT.

The rearrangement links TRBV5-1 to TRBJ1-2; 7 bases map to TRBD1. The CDR3 spans 15 residues. CDR1 and CDR2 from the germline V gene are SGHRS and YFSETQ. V was clipped by 4 bases and J by 8 bases; unmatched bases: 14. CDR3 in DNA: TGCGCCAGCAGCGACCGGGACAGCGCTTCGGGGGGCTACACCTTC. This codes for CASSDRDSASGGYTF.

This rearrangement joins TRBV6-4 to TRBJ1-6; D uncertain. Germline V gene sequence: CDR1 MRHNA, CDR2 SNTAGT. V lost 8 bases, J lost 4 bases, and 15 bases lay in between. This CDR3 comprises 15 residues. CDR3 amino acids: CASRMREDYNSPLHF. DNA of the CDR3: TGTGCCAGCCGAATGCGGGAAGATTATAATTCACCCCTCCACTTT.

The rearrangement uses TRBV27 and TRBJ1-2; 9 nucleotides agree with TRBD1. Unmatched junction bases numbered 4, after V lost 4 bases and J lost 7 bases. The germline gives CDR1 MNHEY, CDR2 SMNVEV (reference sequence). This CDR3 region has 13 residues. DNA for the CDR3: TGTGCCAGCAGTTGGCTGACAGGGGGTGGCTACACCTTC. This encodes CASSWLTGGGYTF.

This chain joins TRBV2 and TRBJ2-7; D not certain. Between the trimmed V and J ends, which lost 4 bases and 2 bases, there was a span of 9 bases. This CDR3 comprises 13 residues. Germline CDR1 and CDR2: SNHLY and FYNNEI. This chain's CDR3 is CASSVFRTYEQYF. CDR3 nucleotide sequence: TGTGCCAGCAGTGTATTCAGAACCTACGAGCAGTACTTC.

The table lists this clone with many counts. This chain connects TRBV6-4 to TRBJ2-3; D perhaps matches TRBD1 (6 bases). The CDR3 extends over 15 amino acids. V was trimmed by 3 bases and J by 6 bases, leaving 16 bases between them. Germline lookup yields CDR1 MRHNA and CDR2 SNTAGT. The chain's CDR3 is CASSESGEPTDTQYF. DNA for the CDR3: TGTGCCAGCAGTGAGTCAGGGGAACCTACGGATACGCAGTATTTT.

This sequence joins TRBV4-1 and TRBJ1-1, with D tentatively TRBD1 (6 bases). V shed 4 bases and J shed 0 bases, with 15 bases lying between them. This CDR3 comprises 16 residues. The germline CDR1 and CDR2 sequences are MGHRA and YSYEKL. The CDR3 DNA sequence: TGCGCCAGCAGCCTAGTGGGGGGGGCGATGAACACTGAAGCTTTCTTT. Its translation: CASSLVGGAMNTEAFF.

The CDR3 spells CASIRQVDSRTQYF. The CDR3 bases are TGTGCCAGCATCAGGCAGGTGGATTCCAGGACCCAGTACTTC. The chain uses TRBV2 and TRBJ2-5, with D uncertain. Between the trimmed V and J ends, which lost 7 bases and 7 bases, there was a span of 19 bases. From germline, CDR1 is SNHLY and CDR2 FYNNEI. The CDR3 runs to 14 residues. The variable domain in full, with the rest retrieved from reference TRBV2 and TRBJ2-5, is EPEVTQTPSHQVTQMGQEVILRCVPISNHLYFYWYRQILGQKVEFLVSFYNNEISEKSEIFDDQFSVERPDGSNFTLKIRSTKLEDSAMYFCASIRQVDSRTQYFGPGTRLLVL.

This chain joins TRBV5-4 and TRBJ2-1, with 7 bases identical to TRBD2. The CDR3 is 15 amino acids. With 1 base clipped from V and 2 bases from J, the junction kept 3 bases outside the gene matches. Germline CDR1 SGHNT, CDR2 YYREEE (reference sequence). CDR3 bases: TGTGCCAGCAGCTTGTCCGGGGGGACCTACAATGAGCAGTTCTTC. As protein: CASSLSGGTYNEQFF. Full variable domain (outside the CDR3, taken from reference TRBV5-4 and TRBJ2-1): ETGVTQSPTHLIKTRGQQVTLRCSSQSGHNTVSWYQQALGQGPQFIFQYYREEENGRGNFPPRFSGLQFPNYSSELNVNALELDDSALYLCASSLSGGTYNEQFFGPGTRLTVL.

This chain links TRBV27 with TRBJ2-2; 7 positions agree with TRBD1. The ends lost 2 bases at V and 4 bases at J; junction bases unmatched: 7. Germline CDR1 MNHEY, CDR2 SMNVEV (reference sequence). The CDR3 consists of 16 residues. The CDR3 reads CASSLGLGQITGELFF. In DNA form, the CDR3 reads TGTGCCAGCAGTTTAGGTTTGGGACAGATCACCGGGGAGCTGTTTTTT.

CDR3 sequence: CASSFYADQETQYF. The CDR3 DNA sequence: TGTGCCAGCAGTTTCTACGCGGACCAAGAGACCCAGTACTTC. V usage is TRBV28 and J usage is TRBJ2-5; the D is unclear. The V end was cut by 3 bases, the J end by 0 bases, with 8 bases between. The CDR3 length is 14 residues. Per germline, CDR1 MDHEN and CDR2 SYDVKM.

The V gene is TRBV5-1, the J gene TRBJ2-1; D is perhaps TRBD1 (5 bases). The germline V gene encodes CDR1 SGHRS and CDR2 YFSETQ. The length of the CDR3 is 14 residues. Trimming stripped 3 bases from V and 10 bases from J, with 17 bases between. The CDR3 region is CASSSGRLGREQFF. The CDR3 DNA sequence: TGCGCCAGCAGCTCCGGACGCCTGGGGCGGGAGCAGTTCTTC.

This clone showed up just once. The chain combines TRBV2 with TRBJ2-7; possibly TRBD2 for D (6 bases). CDR3 length: 12 amino acids. In germline, CDR1 is SNHLY, CDR2 FYNNEI. Deletions cut 10 bases from V and 3 bases from J, with 13 bases between. In nucleotides, the CDR3 is TGTGCCATAAGGGAGGTGGTCTACGAGCAGTACTTC. Translation gives CAIREVVYEQYF.

The chain is built from TRBV10-1 and TRBJ2-2; D remains unclear. The CDR3 is 14 residues long. Germline V gene lookup returns CDR1 WNHNN and CDR2 SYGVQD (reference sequence). V lost 2 bases, J lost 2 bases, and 6 bases lay in between. This CDR3 is CASSEDLNTGELFF. The DNA of the CDR3 is TGCGCCAGCAGTGAGGACTTAAACACCGGGGAGCTGTTTTTT.

The chain combines TRBV7-2 with TRBJ1-5; 9 bases fit TRBD1. The germline V gene encodes CDR1 SGHTA and CDR2 FQGNSA. The CDR3 contains 17 residues. The J segment lost 3 bases and the V segment lost 5 bases, leaving 11 bases of the junction unmatched. The CDR3, as DNA: TGTGCCAGCAGCCCGGGACAGGGAACCTTCTCCAATCAGCCCCAGCATTTT. Amino acid sequence: CASSPGQGTFSNQPQHF.

This clone has at least ten counts. The chain carries TRBV7-9 and TRBJ2-3; D possibly corresponds to TRBD2 (5 bases). The germline V and J ends were trimmed by 2 bases and 0 bases, with 21 bases remaining between them. The CDR3 length is 19 residues. Germline CDR1 reads SEHNR; CDR2 reads FQNEAQ (reference sequence). The CDR3 coding sequence is TGTGCCAGCAGCTTACCGATCCTAGCTGAAACCCCTAGCACAGATACGCAGTATTTT. Protein product: CASSLPILAETPSTDTQYF.

This clone has only one observation. This rearrangement joins TRBV4-1 to TRBJ2-7, with D perhaps TRBD1 (6 bases). Trimming took off 0 bases at V and 5 bases at J, with 17 bases between the two ends. The CDR3 loop spans 16 amino acids. Germline loops: CDR1 MGHRA, CDR2 YSYEKL. The CDR3 loop reads CASSQDAQGIPDEQYF. Written as DNA, the CDR3 is TGCGCCAGCAGCCAAGACGCCCAGGGGATTCCGGACGAGCAGTACTTC.

This rearrangement joins TRBV6-4 to TRBJ2-3; 7 positions agree with TRBD2. The ends lost 4 bases at V and 2 bases at J; junction bases unmatched: 15. This CDR3 is 18 amino acids long. CDR1 MRHNA and CDR2 SNTAGT come from the germline V gene. Here the CDR3 reads CASSVASGAHKTTDTQYF. The CDR3 region has the DNA TGTGCCAGCAGTGTCGCTAGCGGAGCTCATAAAACCACAGATACGCAGTATTTT.